This T cell receptor (beta chain) was documented in a study of blood T cell repertoires in COVID-19. Across the study: The study drew acute and convalescent COVID-19 samples from the United States, Italy and Spain. PBMCs, B-cell-depleted T cells, or T cells were the source of the cDNA or gDNA that made up the material.

This CDR3 spans 14 amino acids. V lost 0 bases and J 4 bases, leaving 9 bases between the germline ends. The V gene's germline CDR1 is SGHVS and CDR2 FQNEAQ. As handled by the study authors: Estimates of nucleated cell counts were drawn from the amplification of reference gene primers. TCRdb's copy holds only in-frame clones and misses some; the assay was immunoSEQ multiplex PCR. V and J calls and clone size are as listed in that table; D and trimming were resolved from the DNA. The sample comprises under 250,000 clones, about 80% of which are singletons, and about 4.2% rests with the top ten. This clone was recorded many times.

Source material: peripheral blood. This TCR was sampled from a man aged 45-60 years with active or convalescent COVID-19. The chain links TRBV7-8 to TRBJ1-1, with D perhaps matching TRBD1 (6 bases). The CDR3: CASSLASGATEAFF. The CDR3 bases are TGTGCCAGCAGCTTAGCCTCAGGGGCCACTGAAGCTTTCTTT.